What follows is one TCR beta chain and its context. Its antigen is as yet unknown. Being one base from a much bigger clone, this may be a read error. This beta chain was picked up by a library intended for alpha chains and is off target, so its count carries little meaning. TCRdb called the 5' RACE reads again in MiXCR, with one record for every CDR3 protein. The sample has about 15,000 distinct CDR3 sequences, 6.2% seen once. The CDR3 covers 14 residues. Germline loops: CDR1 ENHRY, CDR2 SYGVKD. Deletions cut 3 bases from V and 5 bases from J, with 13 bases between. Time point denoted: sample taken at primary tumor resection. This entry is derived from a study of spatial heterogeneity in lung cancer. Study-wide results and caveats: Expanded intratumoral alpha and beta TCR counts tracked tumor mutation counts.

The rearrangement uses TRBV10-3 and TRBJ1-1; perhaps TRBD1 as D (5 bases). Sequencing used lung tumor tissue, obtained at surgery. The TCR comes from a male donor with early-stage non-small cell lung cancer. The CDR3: CAISDEGRKTEAFF. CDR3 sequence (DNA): TGTGCCATCAGTGATGAGGGGAGGAAGACTGAAGCTTTCTTT.